The subject of this entry is one TCR beta chain. The antigen is not known. A read error may produce the germline difference seen at one junction end. The PCR employed 60 Vbeta primers together with 13 Jbeta primers. TCRdb keeps only in-frame clones here, not all; method: immunoSEQ multiplex PCR. The table shows 150,000 to 200,000 clones, with over 75% occurring only once. The CDR3 sequence is 12 residues long. Germline CDR1 is MNHNY and CDR2 is SVGAGI (reference sequence). The entry originates in a study of cytomegalovirus exposure and HLA in healthy donors. Study results and caveats: While the bulk of TCR sequences proved rare, some public TCRs turned up in many donors. Most likely, a cluster of highly shared sequence variants arose as a sequencing artifact. The productive fraction for most TCR beta V segments was about 87% or about 30% in an earlier analysis. Across all donors, roughly uniform sequencing depth was an assumption of the presence/absence analyses.

The material sequenced was PBMCs. The rearrangement joins TRBV6-6 to TRBJ1-4; possibly TRBD1 for D (5 bases). The receptor's source is a woman between 45 and 60 years old in good health and CMV-seropositive. The CDR3 bases are TGTGCCAGCAGTAACAGGATGGAAAGACTGTTTTTT. Its translation is CASSNRMERLFF.